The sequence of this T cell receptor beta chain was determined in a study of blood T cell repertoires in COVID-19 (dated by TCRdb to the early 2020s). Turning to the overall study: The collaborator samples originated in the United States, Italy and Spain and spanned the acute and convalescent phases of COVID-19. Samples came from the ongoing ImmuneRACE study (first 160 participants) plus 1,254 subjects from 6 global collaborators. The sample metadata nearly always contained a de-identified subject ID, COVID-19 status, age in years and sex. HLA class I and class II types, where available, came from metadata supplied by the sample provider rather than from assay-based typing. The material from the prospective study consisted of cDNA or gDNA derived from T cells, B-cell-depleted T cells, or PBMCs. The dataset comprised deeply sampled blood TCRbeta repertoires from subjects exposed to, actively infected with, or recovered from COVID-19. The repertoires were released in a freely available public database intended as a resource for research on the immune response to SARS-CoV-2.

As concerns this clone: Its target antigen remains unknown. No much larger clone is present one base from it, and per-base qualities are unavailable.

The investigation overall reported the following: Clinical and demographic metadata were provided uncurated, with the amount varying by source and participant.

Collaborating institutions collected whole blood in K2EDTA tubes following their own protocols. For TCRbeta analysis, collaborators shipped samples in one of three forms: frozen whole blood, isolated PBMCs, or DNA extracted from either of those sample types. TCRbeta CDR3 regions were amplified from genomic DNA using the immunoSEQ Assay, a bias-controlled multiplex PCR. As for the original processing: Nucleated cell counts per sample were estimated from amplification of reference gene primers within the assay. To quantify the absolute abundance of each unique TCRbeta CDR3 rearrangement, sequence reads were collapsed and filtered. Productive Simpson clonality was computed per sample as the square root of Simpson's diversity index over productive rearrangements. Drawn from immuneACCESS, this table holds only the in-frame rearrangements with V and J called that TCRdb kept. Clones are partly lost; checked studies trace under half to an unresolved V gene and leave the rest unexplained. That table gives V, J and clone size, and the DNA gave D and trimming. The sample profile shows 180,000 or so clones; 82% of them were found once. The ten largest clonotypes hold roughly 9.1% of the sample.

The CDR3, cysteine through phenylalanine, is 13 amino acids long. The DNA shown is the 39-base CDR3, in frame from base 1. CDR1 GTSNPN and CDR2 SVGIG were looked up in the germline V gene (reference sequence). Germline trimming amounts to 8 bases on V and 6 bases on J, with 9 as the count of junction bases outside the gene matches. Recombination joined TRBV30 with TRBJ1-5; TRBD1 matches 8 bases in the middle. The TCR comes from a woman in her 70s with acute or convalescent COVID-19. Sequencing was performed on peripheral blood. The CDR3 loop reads CAGGQGGGQPQHF. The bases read TGTGCCGGCGGACAGGGCGGCGGTCAGCCCCAGCATTTT.